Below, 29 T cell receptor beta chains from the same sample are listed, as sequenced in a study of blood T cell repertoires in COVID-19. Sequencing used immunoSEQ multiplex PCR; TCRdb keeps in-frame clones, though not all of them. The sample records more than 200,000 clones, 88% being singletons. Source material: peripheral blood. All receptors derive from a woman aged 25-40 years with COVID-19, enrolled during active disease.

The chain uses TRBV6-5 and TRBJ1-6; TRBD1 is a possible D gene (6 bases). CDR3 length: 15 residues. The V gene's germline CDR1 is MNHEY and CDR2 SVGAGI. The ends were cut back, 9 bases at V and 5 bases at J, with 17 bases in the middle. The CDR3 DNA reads TGTGCCAGTAGACAGGCTACCCTCGATAATTCACCCCTCCACTTT. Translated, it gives CASRQATLDNSPLHF.

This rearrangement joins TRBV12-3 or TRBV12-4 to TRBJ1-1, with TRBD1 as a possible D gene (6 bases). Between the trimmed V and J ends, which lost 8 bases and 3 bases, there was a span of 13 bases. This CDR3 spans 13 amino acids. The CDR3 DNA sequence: TGTGCCAGCGGCGGACAGTCTTACACTGAAGCTTTCTTT. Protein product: CASGGQSYTEAFF.

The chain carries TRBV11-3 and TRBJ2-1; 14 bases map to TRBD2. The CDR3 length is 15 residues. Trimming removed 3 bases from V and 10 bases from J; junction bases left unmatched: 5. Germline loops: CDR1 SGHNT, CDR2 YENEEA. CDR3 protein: CASSFGTSGSREQFF. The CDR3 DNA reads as TGTGCCAGCAGCTTCGGGACTAGCGGGAGTAGAGAGCAGTTCTTC.

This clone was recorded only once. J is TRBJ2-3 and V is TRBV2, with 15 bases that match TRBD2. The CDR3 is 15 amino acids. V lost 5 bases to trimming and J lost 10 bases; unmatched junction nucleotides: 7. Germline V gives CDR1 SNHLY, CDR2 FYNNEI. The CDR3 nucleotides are TGTGCCAGCAGTCCGGAGGGACTAGCGGGGGGCGCGCAGTATTTT. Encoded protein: CASSPEGLAGGAQYF.

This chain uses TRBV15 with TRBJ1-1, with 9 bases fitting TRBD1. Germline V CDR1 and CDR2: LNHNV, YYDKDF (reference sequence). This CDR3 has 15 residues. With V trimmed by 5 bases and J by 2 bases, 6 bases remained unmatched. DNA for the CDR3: TGTGCCACCAGCGCCTGGGACAGGGCCAACACTGAAGCTTTCTTT. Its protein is CATSAWDRANTEAFF.

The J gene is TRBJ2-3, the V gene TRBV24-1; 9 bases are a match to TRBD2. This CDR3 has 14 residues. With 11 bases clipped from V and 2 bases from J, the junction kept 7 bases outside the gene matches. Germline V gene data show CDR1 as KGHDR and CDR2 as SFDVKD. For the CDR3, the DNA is TGTGCCAAAAGCGGGAGGCGTTACACAGATACGCAGTATTTT. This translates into CAKSGRRYTDTQYF.

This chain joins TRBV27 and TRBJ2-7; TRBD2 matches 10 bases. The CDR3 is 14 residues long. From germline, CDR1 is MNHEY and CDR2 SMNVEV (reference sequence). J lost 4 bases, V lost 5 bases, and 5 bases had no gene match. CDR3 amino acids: CASSPSGSRYEQYV. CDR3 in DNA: TGTGCCAGCAGTCCTAGCGGGAGTAGGTACGAGCAGTACGTC.

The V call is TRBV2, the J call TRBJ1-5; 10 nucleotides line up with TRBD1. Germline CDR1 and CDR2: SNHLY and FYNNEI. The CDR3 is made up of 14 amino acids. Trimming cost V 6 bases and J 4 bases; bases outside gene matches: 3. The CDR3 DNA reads TGTGCCAGCAGCGGGGGACAGGGGAATCAGCCCCAGCATTTT. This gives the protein CASSGGQGNQPQHF.

CDR3 protein: CASSFQGDTEAFF. Here the CDR3 DNA reads TGTGCCAGCAGCTTTCAGGGGGACACTGAAGCTTTCTTT. The chain combines TRBV7-9 with TRBJ1-1; 7 bases line up with TRBD1. J was trimmed by 3 bases and V by 3 bases; bases with no gene match: 1. There are 13 residues in the CDR3. The germline gives CDR1 SEHNR, CDR2 FQNEAQ (reference sequence).

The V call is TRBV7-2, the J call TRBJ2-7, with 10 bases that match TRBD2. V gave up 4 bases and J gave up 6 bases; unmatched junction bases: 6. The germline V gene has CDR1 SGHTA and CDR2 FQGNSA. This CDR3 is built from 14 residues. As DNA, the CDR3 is TGTGCCAGCAGCTCTAGCGGGAGCCGACGCGAGCAGTACGTC. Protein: CASSSSGSRREQYV.

The CDR3 sequence: CASSPWRGPYNEQFF. The CDR3, as DNA: TGTGCCAGCAGCCCCTGGAGAGGCCCCTACAATGAGCAGTTCTTC. This chain uses TRBV7-2 with TRBJ2-1, with no clear D. V lost 5 bases and J lost 2, with 13 bases in between. Germline V gene sequence: CDR1 SGHTA, CDR2 FQGNSA. The CDR3 extends over 15 amino acids.

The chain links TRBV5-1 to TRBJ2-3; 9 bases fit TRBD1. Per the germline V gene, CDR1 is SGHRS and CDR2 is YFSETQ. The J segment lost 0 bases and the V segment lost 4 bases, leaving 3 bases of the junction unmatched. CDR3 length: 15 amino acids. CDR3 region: CASSRTGGSTDTQYF. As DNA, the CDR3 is TGCGCCAGCAGCCGTACAGGGGGCAGCACAGATACGCAGTATTTT.

CDR3 in amino acids: CASSLDRDHYGYTF. As DNA, the CDR3 is TGTGCCAGCAGCTTGGACAGGGACCACTATGGCTACACCTTC. The V and J genes are TRBV5-4 and TRBJ1-2; TRBD1 might be the D (6 bases). With 0 bases removed from V and 3 bases from J, the gap between germline ends came to 9 bases. The CDR3 covers 14 residues. Germline values: CDR1 SGHNT, CDR2 YYREEE (reference sequence).

The CDR3 loop is CATSPGTTHRQDTQYF. The CDR3, as DNA: TGTGCCACTTCGCCCGGGACTACACACAGGCAAGATACGCAGTATTTT. The J gene is TRBJ2-3, the V gene TRBV28, with TRBD2 matching 7 bases. Per the germline V gene, CDR1 is MDHEN and CDR2 is SYDVKM. CDR3 length equals 16 residues. Losses at the gene ends were 10 bases for V and 5 bases for J; bases not matched to a gene: 18.

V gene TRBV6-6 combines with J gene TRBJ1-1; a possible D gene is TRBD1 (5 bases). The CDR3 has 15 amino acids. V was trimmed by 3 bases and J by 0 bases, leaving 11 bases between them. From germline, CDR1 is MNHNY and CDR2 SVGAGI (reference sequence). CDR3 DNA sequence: TGTGCCAGCAGTTATACACGGGGGGTGAACACTGAAGCTTTCTTT. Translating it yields CASSYTRGVNTEAFF.

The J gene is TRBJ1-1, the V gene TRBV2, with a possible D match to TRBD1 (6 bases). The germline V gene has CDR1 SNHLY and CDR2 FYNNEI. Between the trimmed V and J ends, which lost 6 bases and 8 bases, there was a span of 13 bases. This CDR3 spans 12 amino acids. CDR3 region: CASSLGQIEAFF. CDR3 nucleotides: TGTGCCAGCAGCCTCGGACAGATCGAAGCTTTCTTT.

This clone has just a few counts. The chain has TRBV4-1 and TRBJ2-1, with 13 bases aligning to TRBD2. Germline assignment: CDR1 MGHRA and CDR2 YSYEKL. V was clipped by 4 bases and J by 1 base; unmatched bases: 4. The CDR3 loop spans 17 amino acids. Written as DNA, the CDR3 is TGCGCCAGCAGCCCGGGACTAGCGGGAAAATCCTACAATGAGCAGTTCTTC. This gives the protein CASSPGLAGKSYNEQFF.

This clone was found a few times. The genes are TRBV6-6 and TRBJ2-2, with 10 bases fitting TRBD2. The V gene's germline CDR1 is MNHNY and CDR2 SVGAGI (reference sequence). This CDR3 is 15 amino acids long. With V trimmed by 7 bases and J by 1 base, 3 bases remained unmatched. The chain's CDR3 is CASIGTSENTGELFF. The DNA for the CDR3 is TGTGCCAGCATAGGGACTAGCGAGAACACCGGGGAGCTGTTTTTT.

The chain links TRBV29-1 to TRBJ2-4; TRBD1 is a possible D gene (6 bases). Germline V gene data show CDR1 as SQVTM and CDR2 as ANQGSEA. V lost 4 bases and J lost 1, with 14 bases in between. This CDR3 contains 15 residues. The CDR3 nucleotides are TGCAGCGTTGGGACGGTCCAGGGGGCCAAAAACATTCAGTACTTC. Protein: CSVGTVQGAKNIQYF.

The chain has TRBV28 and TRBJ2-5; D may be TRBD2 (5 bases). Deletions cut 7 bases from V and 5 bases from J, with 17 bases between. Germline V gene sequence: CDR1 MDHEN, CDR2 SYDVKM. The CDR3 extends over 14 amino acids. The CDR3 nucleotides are TGTGCCAGCACCGGGGTCCGGGGAGTGGAGACCCAGTACTTC. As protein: CASTGVRGVETQYF.

CDR3 region: CASGSGTPYTGELFF. CDR3 sequence (DNA): TGTGCCAGCGGTTCCGGGACACCGTACACCGGGGAGCTGTTTTTT. This chain links TRBV9 with TRBJ2-2; D perhaps matches TRBD1 (6 bases). CDR3 length: 15 residues. V was trimmed by 7 bases and J by 3 bases, leaving 16 bases between them. Germline CDR1 reads SGDLS; CDR2 reads YYNGEE.

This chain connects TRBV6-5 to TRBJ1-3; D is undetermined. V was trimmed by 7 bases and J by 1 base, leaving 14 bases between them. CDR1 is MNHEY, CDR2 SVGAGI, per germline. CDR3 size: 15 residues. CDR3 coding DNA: TGTGCCAGCATTCCGGCGGGAGGATCTGGAAACACCATATATTTT. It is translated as CASIPAGGSGNTIYF.

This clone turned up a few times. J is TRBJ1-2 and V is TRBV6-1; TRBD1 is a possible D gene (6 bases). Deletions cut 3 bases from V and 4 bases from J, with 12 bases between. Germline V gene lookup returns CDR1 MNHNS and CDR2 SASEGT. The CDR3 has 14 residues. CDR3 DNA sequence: TGTGCCAGCAGTGACAGGGGTTTGGCCTATGGCTACACCTTC. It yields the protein CASSDRGLAYGYTF.

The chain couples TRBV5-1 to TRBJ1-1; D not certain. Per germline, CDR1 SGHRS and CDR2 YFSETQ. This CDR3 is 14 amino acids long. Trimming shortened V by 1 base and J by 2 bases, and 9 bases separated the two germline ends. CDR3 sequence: CASSLNSHNTEAFF. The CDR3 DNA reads TGCGCCAGCAGCTTGAACAGTCATAACACTGAAGCTTTCTTT.

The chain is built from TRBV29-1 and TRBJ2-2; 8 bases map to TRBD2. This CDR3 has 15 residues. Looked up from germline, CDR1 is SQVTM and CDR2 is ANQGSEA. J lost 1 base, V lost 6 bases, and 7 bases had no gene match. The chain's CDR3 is CSVRWTSLNTGELFF. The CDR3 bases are TGCAGCGTCCGCTGGACTAGCTTGAACACCGGGGAGCTGTTTTTT.

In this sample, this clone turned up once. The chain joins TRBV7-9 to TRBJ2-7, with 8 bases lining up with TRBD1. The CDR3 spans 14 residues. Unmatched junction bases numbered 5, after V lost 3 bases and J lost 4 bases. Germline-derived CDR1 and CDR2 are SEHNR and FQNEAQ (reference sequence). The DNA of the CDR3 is TGTGCCAGCAGCTTTGGACAGGGCGATTACGAGCAGTACGTC. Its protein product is CASSFGQGDYEQYV.

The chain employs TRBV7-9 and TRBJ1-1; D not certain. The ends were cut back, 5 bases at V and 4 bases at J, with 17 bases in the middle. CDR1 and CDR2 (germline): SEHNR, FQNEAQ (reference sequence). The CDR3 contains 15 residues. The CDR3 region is CASSPVDREGTEAFF. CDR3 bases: TGTGCCAGCAGCCCTGTCGACCGGGAGGGCACTGAAGCTTTCTTT.

Here the CDR3 DNA reads TGTGCCAGCAGTTACTCTAGGGAGCCCGGGGAGACCCAGTACTTC. Translation: CASSYSREPGETQYF. The chain couples TRBV6-2 or TRBV6-3 to TRBJ2-5; possible D gene TRBD2, 5 bases. This CDR3 contains 15 residues. Per germline, CDR1 MNHEY and CDR2 SVGEGT. V lost 0 bases, J lost 5 bases, and 13 bases lay in between.

The CDR3, as DNA: TGTGCCAGCAGTGTCACTAGCGGGGGCCCTAACAACTACGAGCAGTACTTC. Translated: CASSVTSGGPNNYEQYF. J is TRBJ2-7 and V is TRBV2, with TRBD2 matching 11 bases. V lost 4 bases and J lost 3; bases outside the gene matches: 11. Germline V gene lookup returns CDR1 SNHLY and CDR2 FYNNEI. The CDR3 length is 17 residues.